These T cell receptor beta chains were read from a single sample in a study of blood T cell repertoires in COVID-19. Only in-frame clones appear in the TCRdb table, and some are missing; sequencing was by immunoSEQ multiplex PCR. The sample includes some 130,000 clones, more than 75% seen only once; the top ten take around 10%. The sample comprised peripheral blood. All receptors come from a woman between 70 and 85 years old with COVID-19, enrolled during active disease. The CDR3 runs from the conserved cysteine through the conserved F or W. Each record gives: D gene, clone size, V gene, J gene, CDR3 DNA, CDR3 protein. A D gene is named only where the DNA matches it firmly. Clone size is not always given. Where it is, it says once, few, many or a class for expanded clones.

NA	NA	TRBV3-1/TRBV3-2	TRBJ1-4	TGTGCCAGCAGCCAAGAGGGCGTTGAAAAACTGTTTTTT	CASSQEGVEKLFF
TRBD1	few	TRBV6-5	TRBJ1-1	TGTGCCAGCAGTAGGACAGGGGGGAAGGGAACTGAAGCTTTCTTT	CASSRTGGKGTEAFF
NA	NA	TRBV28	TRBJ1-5	TGTGCCAGCAGTTTATCTAAAACAGGCATTCGGCAGCCCCAGCATTTT	CASSLSKTGIRQPQHF
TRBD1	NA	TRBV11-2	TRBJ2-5	TGTGCCAGCAGCCCCAGGCGGGGACAGGGCCAAGAGACCCAGTACTTC	CASSPRRGQGQETQYF
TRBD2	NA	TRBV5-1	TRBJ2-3	TGCGCCAGCAGCCGGACTAGCGGGGGACCCGCGGATACGCAGTATTTT	CASSRTSGGPADTQYF
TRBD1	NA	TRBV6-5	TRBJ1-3	TGTGCCAGCACCCTGACAGGGGCTACTGGAAACACCATATATTTT	CASTLTGATGNTIYF
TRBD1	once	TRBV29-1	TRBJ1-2	TGCAGCGTTGAAGGGACAGGGGGCTCAGTTGATGGCTACACCTTC	CSVEGTGGSVDGYTF
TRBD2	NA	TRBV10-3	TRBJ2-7	TGTGCCATCAGATTGGGAGGGGCCGTCTCCGAGCAGTACTTC	CAIRLGGAVSEQYF
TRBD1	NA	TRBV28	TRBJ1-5	TGTGCCAGCAGTTTATGGGCCCCCGGGACAGGGAATCAGCCCCAGCATTTT	CASSLWAPGTGNQPQHF
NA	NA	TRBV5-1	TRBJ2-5	TGCGCCAGCAGCTTGGTTGGGGGAGGCCAAGAGACCCAGTACTTC	CASSLVGGGQETQYF
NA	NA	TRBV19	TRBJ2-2	TGTGCCAGTATTCAGCGACCGTCGATCGGGGAGCTGTTTTTT	CASIQRPSIGELFF
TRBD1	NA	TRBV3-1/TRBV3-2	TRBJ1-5	TGTGCCAGCAGCCAAGGACAGGGACGTCAGCCCCAGCATTTT	CASSQGQGRQPQHF
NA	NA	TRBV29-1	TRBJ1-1	TGCAGCGTTTACACGAACACTGAAGCTTTCTTT	CSVYTNTEAFF
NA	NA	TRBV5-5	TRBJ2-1	TGTGCCAGCAGCTTGGCGGTGGTGGTGGAGCAGTTCTTC	CASSLAVVVEQFF
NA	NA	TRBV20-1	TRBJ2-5	TGCAGTGCTAGTAGCGGCCAAGAGACCCAGTACTTC	CSASSGQETQYF
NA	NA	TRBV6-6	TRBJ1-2	TGTGCCAGCAGTTACTCGGCGGGGCGGAACTATGGCTACACCTTC	CASSYSAGRNYGYTF
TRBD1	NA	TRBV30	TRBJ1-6	TGTGCCTGGAGTGGGGGACAGGATAATTCACCCCTCCACTTT	CAWSGGQDNSPLHF
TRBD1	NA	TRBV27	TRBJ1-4	TGTGCCAGCTGGGCACAGGGGGCTCAAAAACTGTTTTTT	CASWAQGAQKLFF
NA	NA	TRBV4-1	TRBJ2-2	TGCGCCAGCAGCCAAGTATGGGCAGGGGCGAACGGGGAGCTGTTTTTT	CASSQVWAGANGELFF
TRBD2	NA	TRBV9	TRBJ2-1	TGTGCCAGCAGCGCAACTAGCGGGGGGCGGGGTGAGCAGTTCTTC	CASSATSGGRGEQFF
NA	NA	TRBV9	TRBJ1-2	TGTGCCAGCAGCGTACTCCAGGGGAGAGGGGGCTACACCTTC	CASSVLQGRGGYTF
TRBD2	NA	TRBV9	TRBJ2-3	TGTGCCAGCAGCGTGGGGCTAGCGGGGGGAGGGGGCACAGATACGCAGTATTTT	CASSVGLAGGGGTDTQYF
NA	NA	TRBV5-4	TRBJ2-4	TGTGCCAGCAGCCCATCGGGACTGAAAAACATTCAGTACTTC	CASSPSGLKNIQYF
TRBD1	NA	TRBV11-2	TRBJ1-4	TGTGCCAGCACCGCCGAGGGGGCTCGGGAAAAACTGTTTTTT	CASTAEGAREKLFF
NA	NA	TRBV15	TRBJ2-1	TGTGCCACCAGCAGAGGCCAACAGGCCCATCTGGTCTTC	CATSRGQQAHLVF
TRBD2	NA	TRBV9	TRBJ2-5	TGTGCCAGCAGTTTAGGGTCTGGGACTAGCGGGGGCCGAAGGTCAGAGACCCAGTACTTC	CASSLGSGTSGGRRSETQYF
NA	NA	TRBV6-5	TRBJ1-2	TGTGCCAGCAGTCAGGGGAACTATGGCTACACCTTC	CASSQGNYGYTF
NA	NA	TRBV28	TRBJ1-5	TGTGCCAGCAGTTTCGGGAAGACGGGTGCGAGAAAAAACAATCAGCCCCAGCATTTT	CASSFGKTGARKNNQPQHF
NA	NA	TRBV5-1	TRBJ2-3	TGCGCCAGCAGCCTACAGGATTCTCGCACAGATACGCAGTATTTT	CASSLQDSRTDTQYF
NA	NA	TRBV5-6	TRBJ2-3	TGTGCCAGCAGCTTGAGCGGGCCTCCGGATACGCAGTATTTT	CASSLSGPPDTQYF
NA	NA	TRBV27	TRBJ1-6	TGTGCCAGCAGTTCACGGGGAAGGTCACCCCTCCACTTT	CASSSRGRSPLHF
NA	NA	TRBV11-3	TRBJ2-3	TGTGCCAGCAGCTTGGGGGCCCCAGATACGCAGTATTTT	CASSLGAPDTQYF
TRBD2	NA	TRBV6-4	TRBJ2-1	TGTGCCAGCAGTGACGGGCGGGGGGGCAATGATGAGCAGTTCTTC	CASSDGRGGNDEQFF
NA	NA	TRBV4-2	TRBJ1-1	TGTGCCAGCAGCCTCGAGAGGACTGAAGCTTTCTTT	CASSLERTEAFF
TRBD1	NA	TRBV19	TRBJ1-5	TGTGCCAGTAGTGGCGGGGACAGTCGTGAGTGGGGTCAGCCCCAGCATTTT	CASSGGDSREWGQPQHF
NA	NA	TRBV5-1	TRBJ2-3	TGCGCCAGCAGCTTGCAAGGGGCTAGCACAGATACGCAGTATTTT	CASSLQGASTDTQYF
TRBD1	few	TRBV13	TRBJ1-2	TGTGCCAGCAGCCCACGGGACAGGCCCGTCTATGGCTACACCTTC	CASSPRDRPVYGYTF
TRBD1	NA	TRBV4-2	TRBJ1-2	TGTGCCAGCAGCCAAGTGGACAGGGGGCGTTCTAACTATGGCTACACCTTC	CASSQVDRGRSNYGYTF
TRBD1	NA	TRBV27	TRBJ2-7	TGTGCCAGCATGGGACAGGGGTCCTACGAGCAGTACTTC	CASMGQGSYEQYF
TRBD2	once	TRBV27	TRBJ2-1	TGTGCCAGCAGTTTATCTTGGGAGGGTCTAGGTGAGCAGTTCTTC	CASSLSWEGLGEQFF
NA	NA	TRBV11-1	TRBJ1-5	TGTGCCAGCAGCCGGACCCAAGGGGCCAATCAGCCCCAGCATTTT	CASSRTQGANQPQHF